The rows below give T cell receptor beta chains drawn from one sample of a study of identical twins. Each CDR3 protein gets one entry after TCRdb re-called the 5' RACE reads with MiXCR. Seen here are a few hundred thousand distinct CDR3 sequences, roughly 10% observed once, and the top ten hold 8% to 9.5%. Sequencing was carried out using naive T cells sorted from blood. Every receptor here comes from a woman aged 45 to 65 in good health. CDR3s include the opening cysteine and the closing phenylalanine or tryptophan. A D gene is named only where the DNA matches it firmly. Expanded clones are given a class, and other clones once, few, many or no size at all.

v_call: TRBV15; d_call: .; cdr3_length: 13; j_call: TRBJ1-2; clone_size: few; cdr3_aa: CATSPTTNYGYTF; cdr3_nt: TGTGCCACCAGCCCGACAACTAACTATGGCTACACCTTC
v_call: TRBV27; d_call: .; cdr3_length: 13; j_call: TRBJ1-1; clone_size: few; cdr3_aa: CASSWTENTEAFF; cdr3_nt: TGTGCCAGCAGCTGGACAGAGAACACTGAAGCTTTCTTT
v_call: TRBV6-1; d_call: .; cdr3_length: 14; j_call: TRBJ1-2; clone_size: many; cdr3_aa: CASSVDRPNYGYTF; cdr3_nt: TGTGCCAGCAGTGTGGACAGACCTAACTATGGCTACACCTTC
v_call: TRBV5-1; d_call: .; cdr3_length: 13; j_call: TRBJ2-3; clone_size: .; cdr3_aa: CASSLSLLDTQYF; cdr3_nt: TGCGCCAGCAGCTTGTCTCTATTAGATACGCAGTATTTT
v_call: TRBV2; d_call: .; cdr3_length: 14; j_call: TRBJ1-4; clone_size: .; cdr3_aa: CASRRPATNEKLFF; cdr3_nt: TGTGCCAGCAGACGGCCTGCAACTAATGAAAAACTGTTTTTT
v_call: TRBV29-1; d_call: .; cdr3_length: 13; j_call: TRBJ2-5; clone_size: .; cdr3_aa: CSVPSWTQETQYF; cdr3_nt: TGCAGCGTGCCCTCGTGGACCCAAGAGACCCAGTACTTC
v_call: TRBV6-1; d_call: .; cdr3_length: 14; j_call: TRBJ1-4; clone_size: .; cdr3_aa: CASSEWVQNEKLFF; cdr3_nt: TGTGCCAGCAGTGAATGGGTCCAGAATGAAAAACTGTTTTTT
v_call: TRBV5-6; d_call: .; cdr3_length: 13; j_call: TRBJ2-1; clone_size: few; cdr3_aa: CASSDQGYNEQFF; cdr3_nt: TGTGCCAGCAGCGATCAGGGGTACAATGAGCAGTTCTTC
v_call: TRBV12-3/TRBV12-4; d_call: .; cdr3_length: 15; j_call: TRBJ1-2; clone_size: .; cdr3_aa: CASTLGRTEGYGYTF; cdr3_nt: TGTGCCAGCACCCTCGGACGGACCGAAGGGTATGGCTACACCTTC
v_call: TRBV5-1; d_call: .; cdr3_length: 13; j_call: TRBJ1-1; clone_size: many; cdr3_aa: CASSWAVNTEAFF; cdr3_nt: TGCGCCAGCAGCTGGGCGGTGAACACTGAAGCTTTCTTT